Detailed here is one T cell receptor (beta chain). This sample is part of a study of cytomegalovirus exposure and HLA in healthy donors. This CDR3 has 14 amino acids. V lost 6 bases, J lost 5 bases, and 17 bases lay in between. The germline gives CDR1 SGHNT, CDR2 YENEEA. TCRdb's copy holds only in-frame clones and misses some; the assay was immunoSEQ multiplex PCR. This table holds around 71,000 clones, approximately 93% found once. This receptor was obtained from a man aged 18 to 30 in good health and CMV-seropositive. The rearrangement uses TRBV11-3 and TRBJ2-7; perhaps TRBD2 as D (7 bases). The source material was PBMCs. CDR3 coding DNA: TGTGCCAGCAGTCTCGGGGGGCCCAGGGACGAGCAGTACTTC. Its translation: CASSLGGPRDEQYF.